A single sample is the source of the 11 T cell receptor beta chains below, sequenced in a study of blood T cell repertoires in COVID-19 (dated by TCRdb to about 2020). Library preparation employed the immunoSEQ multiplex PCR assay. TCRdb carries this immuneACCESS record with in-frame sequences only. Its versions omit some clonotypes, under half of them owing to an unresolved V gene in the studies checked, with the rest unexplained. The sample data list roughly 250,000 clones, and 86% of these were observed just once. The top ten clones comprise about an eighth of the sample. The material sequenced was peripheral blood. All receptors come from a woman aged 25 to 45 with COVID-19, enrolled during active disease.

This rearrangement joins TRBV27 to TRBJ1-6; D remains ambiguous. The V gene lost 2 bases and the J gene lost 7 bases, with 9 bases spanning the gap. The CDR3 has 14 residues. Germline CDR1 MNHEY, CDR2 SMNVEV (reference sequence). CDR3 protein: CASSLGGLNSPLHF. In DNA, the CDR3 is TGTGCCAGCAGTTTAGGAGGGTTGAATTCACCCCTCCACTTT.

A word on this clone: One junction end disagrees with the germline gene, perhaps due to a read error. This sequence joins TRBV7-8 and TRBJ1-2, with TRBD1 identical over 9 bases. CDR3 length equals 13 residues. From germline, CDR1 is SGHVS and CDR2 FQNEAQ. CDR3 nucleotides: TGTGCCAGCAGCTTATATGGGACAGGGCCGGCGGGCTTC. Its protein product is CASSLYGTGPAGF.

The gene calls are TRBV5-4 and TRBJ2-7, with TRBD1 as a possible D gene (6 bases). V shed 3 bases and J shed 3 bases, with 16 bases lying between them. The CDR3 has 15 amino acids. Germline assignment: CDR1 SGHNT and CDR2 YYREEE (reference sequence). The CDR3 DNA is TGTGCCAGCAGCTCCATTTCGACAGGAGTCTACGAGCAGTACTTC. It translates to CASSSISTGVYEQYF.

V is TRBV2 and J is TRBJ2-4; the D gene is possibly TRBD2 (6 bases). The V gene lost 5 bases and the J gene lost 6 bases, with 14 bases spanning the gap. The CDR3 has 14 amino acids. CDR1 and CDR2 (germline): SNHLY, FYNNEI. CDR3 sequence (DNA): TGTGCCAGCAGTAGAGGGGACTTGTTAAACATTCAGTACTTC. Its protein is CASSRGDLLNIQYF.

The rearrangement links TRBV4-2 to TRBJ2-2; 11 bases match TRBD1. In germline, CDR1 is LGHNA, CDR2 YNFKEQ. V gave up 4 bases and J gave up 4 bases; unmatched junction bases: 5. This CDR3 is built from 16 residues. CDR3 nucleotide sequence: TGTGCCAGCAGCCGCCAGGGACAGGGGGTCACCGGGGAGCTGTTTTTT. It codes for CASSRQGQGVTGELFF.

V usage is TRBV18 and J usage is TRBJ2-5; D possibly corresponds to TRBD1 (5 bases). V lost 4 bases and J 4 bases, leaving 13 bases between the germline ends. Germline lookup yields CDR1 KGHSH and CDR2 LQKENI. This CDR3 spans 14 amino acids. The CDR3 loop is CASSLTQGRETQYF. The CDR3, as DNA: TGTGCCAGCTCACTCACCCAGGGTAGAGAGACCCAGTACTTC.

Here the CDR3 DNA reads TGTGCCAGCAGCCCCATCTCCAGACAGGGCAGCGGCTACACCTTC. This encodes CASSPISRQGSGYTF. This chain uses TRBV7-2 with TRBJ1-2; 7 positions agree with TRBD1. V was pared by 5 bases and J by 8 bases, with 14 bases of the junction left unmatched. This CDR3 is 15 amino acids long. Per germline, CDR1 SGHTA and CDR2 FQGNSA.

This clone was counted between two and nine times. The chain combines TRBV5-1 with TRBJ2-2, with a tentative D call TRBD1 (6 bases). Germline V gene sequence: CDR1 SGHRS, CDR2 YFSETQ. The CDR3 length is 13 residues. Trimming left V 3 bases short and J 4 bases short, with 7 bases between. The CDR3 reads CASSWTVTGELFF. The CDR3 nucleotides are TGCGCCAGCAGCTGGACAGTCACCGGGGAGCTGTTTTTT.

This chain's CDR3 is CASSPGTASSYNEQFF. Written as DNA, the CDR3 is TGTGCCAGCAGTCCCGGGACAGCCTCCTCCTACAATGAGCAGTTCTTC. The rearrangement joins TRBV7-2 to TRBJ2-1; 7 nucleotides agree with TRBD1. The CDR3 covers 16 residues. J lost 0 bases, V lost 6 bases, and 8 bases had no gene match. Germline V gene lookup returns CDR1 SGHTA and CDR2 FQGNSA.

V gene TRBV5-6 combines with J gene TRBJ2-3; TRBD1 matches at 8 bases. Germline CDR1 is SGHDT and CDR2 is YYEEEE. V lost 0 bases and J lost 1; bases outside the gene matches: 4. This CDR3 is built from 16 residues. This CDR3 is CASSLALDRGTDTQYF. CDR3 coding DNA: TGTGCCAGCAGCTTGGCCCTGGACAGGGGCACAGATACGCAGTATTTT.

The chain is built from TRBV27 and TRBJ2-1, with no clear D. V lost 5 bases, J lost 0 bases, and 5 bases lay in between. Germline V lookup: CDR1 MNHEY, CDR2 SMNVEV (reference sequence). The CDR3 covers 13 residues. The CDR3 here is CASSPRSYNEQFF. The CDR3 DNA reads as TGTGCCAGCAGTCCCCGCTCCTACAATGAGCAGTTCTTC.